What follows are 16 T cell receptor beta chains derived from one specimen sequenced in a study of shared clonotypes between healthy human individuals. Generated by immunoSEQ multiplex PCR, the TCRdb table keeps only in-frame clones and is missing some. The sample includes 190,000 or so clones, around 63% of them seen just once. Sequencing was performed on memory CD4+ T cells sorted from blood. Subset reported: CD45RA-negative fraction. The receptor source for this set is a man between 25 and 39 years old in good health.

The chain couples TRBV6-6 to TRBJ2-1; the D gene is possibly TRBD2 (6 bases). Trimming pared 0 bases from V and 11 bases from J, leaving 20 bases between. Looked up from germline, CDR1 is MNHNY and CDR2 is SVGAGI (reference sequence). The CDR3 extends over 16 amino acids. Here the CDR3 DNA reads TGTGCCAGCAGTTACTCCCCGGGACTCCCTGTATATCAGCAGTTCTTC. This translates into CASSYSPGLPVYQQFF.

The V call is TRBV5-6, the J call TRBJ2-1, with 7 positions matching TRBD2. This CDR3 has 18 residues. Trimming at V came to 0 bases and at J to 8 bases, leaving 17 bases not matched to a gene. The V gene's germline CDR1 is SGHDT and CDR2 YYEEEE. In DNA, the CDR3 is TGTGCCAGCAGCTTGGAACCCCTCTTGGGGCGGGAGTTCGATGAGCAGTTCTTC. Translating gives CASSLEPLLGREFDEQFF.

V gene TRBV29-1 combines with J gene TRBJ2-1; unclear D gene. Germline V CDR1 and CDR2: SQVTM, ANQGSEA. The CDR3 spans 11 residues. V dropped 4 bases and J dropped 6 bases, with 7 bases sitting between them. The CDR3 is CSVAPTNEQFF. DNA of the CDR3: TGCAGCGTTGCACCCACCAATGAGCAGTTCTTC.

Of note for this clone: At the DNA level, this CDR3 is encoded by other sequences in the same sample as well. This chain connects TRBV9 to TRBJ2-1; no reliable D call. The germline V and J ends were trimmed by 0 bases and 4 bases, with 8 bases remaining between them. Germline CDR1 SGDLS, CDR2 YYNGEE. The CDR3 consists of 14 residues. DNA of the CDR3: TGTGCCAGCAGCGTAGGTAGTAGTTACAATGAGCAGTTCTTC. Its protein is CASSVGSSYNEQFF.

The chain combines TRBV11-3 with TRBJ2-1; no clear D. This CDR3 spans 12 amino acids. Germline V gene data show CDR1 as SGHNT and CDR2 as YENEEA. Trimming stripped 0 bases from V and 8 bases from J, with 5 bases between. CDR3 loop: CASSLDSDEQFF. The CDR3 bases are TGTGCCAGCAGCTTAGATTCCGATGAGCAGTTCTTC.

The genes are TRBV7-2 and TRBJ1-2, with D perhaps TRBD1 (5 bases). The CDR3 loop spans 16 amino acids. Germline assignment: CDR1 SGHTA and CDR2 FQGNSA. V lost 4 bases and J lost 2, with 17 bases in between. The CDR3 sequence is CASSSPPGRRNYGYTF. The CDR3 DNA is TGTGCCAGCAGCTCCCCTCCGGGACGGAGAAACTATGGCTACACCTTC.

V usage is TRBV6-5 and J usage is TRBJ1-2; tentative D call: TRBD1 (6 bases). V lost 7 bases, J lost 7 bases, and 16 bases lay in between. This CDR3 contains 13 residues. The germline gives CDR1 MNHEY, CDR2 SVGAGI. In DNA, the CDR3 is TGTGCCAGCACCAACGGGAACAGGGTTGGCTACACCTTC. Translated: CASTNGNRVGYTF.

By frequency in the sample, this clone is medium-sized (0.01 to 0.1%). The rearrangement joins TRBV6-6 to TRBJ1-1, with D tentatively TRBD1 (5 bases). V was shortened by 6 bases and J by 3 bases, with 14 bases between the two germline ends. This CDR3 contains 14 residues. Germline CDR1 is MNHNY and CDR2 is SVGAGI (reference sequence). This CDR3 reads CASSKQAWDTEAFF. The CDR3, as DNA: TGTGCCAGCAGCAAACAGGCCTGGGACACTGAAGCTTTCTTT.

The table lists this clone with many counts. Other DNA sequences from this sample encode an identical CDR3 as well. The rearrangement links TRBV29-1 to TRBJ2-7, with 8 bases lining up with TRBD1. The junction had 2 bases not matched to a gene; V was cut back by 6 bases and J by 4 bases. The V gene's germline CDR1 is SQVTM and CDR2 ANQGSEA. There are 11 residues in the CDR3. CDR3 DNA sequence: TGCAGCGTACGGACAGGGTACGAGCAGTACTTC. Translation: CSVRTGYEQYF.

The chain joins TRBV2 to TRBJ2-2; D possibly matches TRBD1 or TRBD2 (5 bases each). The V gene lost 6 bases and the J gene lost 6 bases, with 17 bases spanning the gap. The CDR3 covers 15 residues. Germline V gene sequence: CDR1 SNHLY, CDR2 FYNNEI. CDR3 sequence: CASSLVQLGAGELFF. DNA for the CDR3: TGTGCCAGCAGCCTGGTACAGTTGGGGGCCGGGGAGCTGTTTTTT.

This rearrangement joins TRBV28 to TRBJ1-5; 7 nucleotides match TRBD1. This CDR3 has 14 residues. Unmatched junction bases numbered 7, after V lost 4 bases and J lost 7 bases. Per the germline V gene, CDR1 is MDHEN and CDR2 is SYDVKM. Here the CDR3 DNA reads TGTGCCAGCAGTTCGACAGGGTCTAGGCAGCCCCAGCATTTT. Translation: CASSSTGSRQPQHF.

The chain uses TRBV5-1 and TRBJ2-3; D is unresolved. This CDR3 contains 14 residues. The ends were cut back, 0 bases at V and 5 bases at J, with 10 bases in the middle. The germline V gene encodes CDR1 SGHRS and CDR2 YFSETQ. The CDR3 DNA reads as TGCGCCAGCAGCTTGGACAGTAGTGTAGATACGCAGTATTTT. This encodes CASSLDSSVDTQYF.

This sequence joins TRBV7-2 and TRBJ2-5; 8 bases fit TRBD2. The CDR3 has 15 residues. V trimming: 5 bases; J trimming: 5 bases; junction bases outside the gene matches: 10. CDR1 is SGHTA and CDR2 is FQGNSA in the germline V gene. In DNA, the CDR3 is TGTGCCAGCAGCCTCGGGACTAGTCTCCTGGAGACCCAGTACTTC. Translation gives CASSLGTSLLETQYF.

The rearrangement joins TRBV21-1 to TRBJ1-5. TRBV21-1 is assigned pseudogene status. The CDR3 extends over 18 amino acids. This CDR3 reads CASSKSGDPVSGNQPQHF. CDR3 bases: TGTGCCAGCAGCAAGAGCGGTGACCCCGTCAGCGGCAATCAGCCCCAGCATTTT.

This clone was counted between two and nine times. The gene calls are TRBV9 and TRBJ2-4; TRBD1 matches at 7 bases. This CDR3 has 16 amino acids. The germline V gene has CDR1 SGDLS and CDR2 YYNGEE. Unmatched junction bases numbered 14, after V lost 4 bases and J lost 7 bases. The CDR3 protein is CASSPRDSSSRNIQYF. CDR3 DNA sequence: TGTGCCAGCAGCCCCCGGGACAGTTCTAGCCGGAACATTCAGTACTTC.

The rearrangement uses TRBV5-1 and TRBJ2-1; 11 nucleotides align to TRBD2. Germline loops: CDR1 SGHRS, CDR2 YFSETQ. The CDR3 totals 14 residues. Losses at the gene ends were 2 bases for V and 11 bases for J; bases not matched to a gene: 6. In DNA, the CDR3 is TGCGCCAGCAGCTTATCAGGACTAGCGGGCCAGCAGTTCTTC. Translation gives CASSLSGLAGQQFF.